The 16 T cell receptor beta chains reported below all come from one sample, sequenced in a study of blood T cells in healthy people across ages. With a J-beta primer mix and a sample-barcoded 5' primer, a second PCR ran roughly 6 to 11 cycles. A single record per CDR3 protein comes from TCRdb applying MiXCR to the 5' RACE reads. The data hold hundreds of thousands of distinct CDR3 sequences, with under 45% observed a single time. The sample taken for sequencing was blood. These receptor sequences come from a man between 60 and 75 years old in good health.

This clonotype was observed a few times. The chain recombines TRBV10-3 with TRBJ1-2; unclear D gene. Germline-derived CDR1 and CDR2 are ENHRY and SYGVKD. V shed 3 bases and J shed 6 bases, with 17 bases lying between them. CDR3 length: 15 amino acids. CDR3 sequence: CAISDPGFVSNGYTF. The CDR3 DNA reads TGTGCCATCAGTGACCCCGGATTTGTGTCAAATGGCTACACCTTC.

CDR3 in amino acids: CASSLQTQGNEQFF. CDR3 nucleotide sequence: TGTGCCAGCAGCTTACAAACCCAGGGAAATGAGCAGTTCTTC. The J gene is TRBJ2-1, the V gene TRBV7-2, with D maybe TRBD1 (5 bases). Trimming left V 2 bases short and J 7 bases short, with 12 bases between. This CDR3 contains 14 residues. Looked up from germline, CDR1 is SGHTA and CDR2 is FQGNSA.

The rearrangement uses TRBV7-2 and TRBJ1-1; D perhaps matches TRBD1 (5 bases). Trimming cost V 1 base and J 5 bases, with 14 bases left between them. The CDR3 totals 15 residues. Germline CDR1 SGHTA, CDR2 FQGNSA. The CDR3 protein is CASSLVWDRGTEAFF. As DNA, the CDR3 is TGTGCCAGCAGCTTAGTGTGGGACCGGGGTACTGAAGCTTTCTTT.

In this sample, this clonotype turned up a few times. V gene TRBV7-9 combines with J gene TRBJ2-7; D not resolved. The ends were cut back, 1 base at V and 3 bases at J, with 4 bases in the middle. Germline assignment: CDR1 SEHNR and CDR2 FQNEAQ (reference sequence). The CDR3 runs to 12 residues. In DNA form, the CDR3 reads TGTGCCAGCAGCTTAGAAATCTACGAGCAGTACTTC. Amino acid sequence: CASSLEIYEQYF.

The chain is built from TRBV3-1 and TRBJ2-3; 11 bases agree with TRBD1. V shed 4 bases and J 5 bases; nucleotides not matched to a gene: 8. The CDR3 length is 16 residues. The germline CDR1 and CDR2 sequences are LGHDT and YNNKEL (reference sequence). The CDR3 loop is CASSLGTGGRLDTQYF. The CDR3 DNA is TGTGCCAGCAGCCTAGGGACAGGGGGGCGACTAGATACGCAGTATTTT.

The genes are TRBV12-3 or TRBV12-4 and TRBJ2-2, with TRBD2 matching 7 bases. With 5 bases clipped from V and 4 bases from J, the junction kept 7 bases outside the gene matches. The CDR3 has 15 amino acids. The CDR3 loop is CASSQSGTGTGELFF. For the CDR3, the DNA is TGTGCCAGCAGTCAGAGCGGGACGGGCACCGGGGAGCTGTTTTTT.

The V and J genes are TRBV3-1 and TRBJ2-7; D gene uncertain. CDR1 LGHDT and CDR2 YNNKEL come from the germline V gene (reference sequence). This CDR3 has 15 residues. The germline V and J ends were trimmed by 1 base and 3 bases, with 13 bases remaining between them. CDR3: CASSQAISSNYEQYF. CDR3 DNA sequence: TGTGCCAGCAGCCAAGCCATCTCCTCCAACTACGAGCAGTACTTC.

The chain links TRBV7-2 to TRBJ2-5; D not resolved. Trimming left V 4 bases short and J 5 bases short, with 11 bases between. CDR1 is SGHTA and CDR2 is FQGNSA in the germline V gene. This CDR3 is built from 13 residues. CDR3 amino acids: CASSSDLGETQYF. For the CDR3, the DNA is TGTGCCAGCAGCTCCGATTTGGGGGAGACCCAGTACTTC.

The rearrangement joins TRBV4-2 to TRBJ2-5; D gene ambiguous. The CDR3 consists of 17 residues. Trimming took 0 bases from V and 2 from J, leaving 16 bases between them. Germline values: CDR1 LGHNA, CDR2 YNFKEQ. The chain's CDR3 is CASSQDRVASTQETQYF. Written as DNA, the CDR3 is TGTGCCAGCAGCCAAGATAGGGTAGCCAGCACACAAGAGACCCAGTACTTC.

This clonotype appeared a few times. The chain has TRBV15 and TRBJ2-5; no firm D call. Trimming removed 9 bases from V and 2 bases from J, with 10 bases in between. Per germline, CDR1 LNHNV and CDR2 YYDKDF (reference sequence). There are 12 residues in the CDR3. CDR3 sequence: CATAAYQETQYF. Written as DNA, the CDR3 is TGTGCCACTGCGGCTTATCAAGAGACCCAGTACTTC.

The CDR3 sequence is CSATDSINSAYEQYF. The CDR3 nucleotides are TGCAGTGCAACGGACAGCATAAATTCCGCCTACGAGCAGTACTTC. This chain joins TRBV20-1 and TRBJ2-4; TRBD1 might be the D (6 bases). The J call may be wrong; the DNA end is better matched by TRBJ2-7. The CDR3 spans 15 residues. Per germline, CDR1 DFQATT and CDR2 SNEGSKA (reference sequence).

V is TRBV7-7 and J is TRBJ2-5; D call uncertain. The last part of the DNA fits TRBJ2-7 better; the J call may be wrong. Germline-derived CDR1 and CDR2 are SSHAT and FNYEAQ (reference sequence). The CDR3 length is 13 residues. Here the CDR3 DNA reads TGTGCCAGCAGCGTAGGGTACGGCTACGAGCAGTACTTC. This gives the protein CASSVGYGYEQYF.

This CDR3 reads CASSYSGASNTEAFF. The DNA for the CDR3 is TGTGCCAGCAGTTACTCTGGGGCCTCGAACACTGAAGCTTTCTTT. J is TRBJ1-1 and V is TRBV6-5, with a weak D call TRBD1 (5 bases). The V gene's germline CDR1 is MNHEY and CDR2 SVGAGI. The ends were cut back, 0 bases at V and 1 base at J, with 9 bases in the middle. The CDR3 is made up of 15 amino acids.

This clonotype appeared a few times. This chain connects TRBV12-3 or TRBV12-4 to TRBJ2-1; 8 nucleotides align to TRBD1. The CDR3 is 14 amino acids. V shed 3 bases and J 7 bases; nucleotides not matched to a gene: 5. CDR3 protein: CASSFGQGKNEQFF. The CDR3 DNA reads TGTGCCAGCAGTTTTGGACAGGGAAAAAATGAGCAGTTCTTC.

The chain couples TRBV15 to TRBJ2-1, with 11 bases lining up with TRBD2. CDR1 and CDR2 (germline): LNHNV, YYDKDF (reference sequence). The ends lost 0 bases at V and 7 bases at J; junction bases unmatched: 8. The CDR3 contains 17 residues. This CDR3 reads CATSRDGSSGGWNEQFF. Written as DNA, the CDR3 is TGTGCCACCAGCAGAGATGGGTCTAGCGGGGGGTGGAATGAGCAGTTCTTC.

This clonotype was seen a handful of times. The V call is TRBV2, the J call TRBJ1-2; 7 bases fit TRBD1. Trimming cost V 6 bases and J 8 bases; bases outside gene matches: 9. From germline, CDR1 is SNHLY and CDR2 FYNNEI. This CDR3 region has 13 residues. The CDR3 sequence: CASRPGTARGYTF. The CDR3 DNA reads TGTGCCAGCAGACCAGGGACAGCGAGGGGCTACACCTTC.